These 29 T cell receptor beta chains were sequenced from one sample in a study of regulatory T cells in long-lasting Graves disease. Relying on iRepertoire HTBI primers and Arm-PCR of CDR3 regions, the team built TCR beta libraries. TCRdb re-called the multiplex PCR reads with MiXCR, one entry per CDR3 protein. The data show roughly 420,000 distinct CDR3 sequences, 16% seen once. Time point indicated: newly diagnosed GD, antithyroid drugs for less than 3 months. PBMC-extracted RNA yielded the TCR library. These data were likewise used in another study, on T cells in Graves' hyperthyroidism and ophthalmopathy.

The starting material was peripheral blood mononuclear cells (PBMCs), obtained at new diagnosis, from a patient treated with antithyroid drugs. These receptors were obtained from a woman aged 18-29 years with Graves disease.

This clonotype was detected ten times or more. This rearrangement joins TRBV28 to TRBJ2-5, with 7 nucleotides matching TRBD2. Germline lookup yields CDR1 MDHEN and CDR2 SYDVKM. Trimming at V came to 7 bases and at J to 3 bases, leaving 8 bases not matched to a gene. The CDR3 spans 14 residues. CDR3: CASTRRDYKETQYF. The CDR3 nucleotides are TGTGCCAGCACCAGAAGGGACTACAAAGAGACCCAGTACTTC.

Many counts were recorded for this clonotype. This sequence joins TRBV27 and TRBJ2-3, with 11 bases lining up with TRBD2. After removal of 3 bases from V and 9 bases from J, the junction contained 17 bases not matched to a gene. Germline lookup yields CDR1 MNHEY and CDR2 SMNVEV (reference sequence). The CDR3 is 18 amino acids. The DNA of the CDR3 is TGTGCCAGCAGTTTTTGGAGCCCAGGGTCACTAGCGGGAGCGACGCAGTATTTT. Translated: CASSFWSPGSLAGATQYF.

This clonotype showed up just a few times. The chain recombines TRBV7-2 with TRBJ2-3; the D is unclear. The germline gives CDR1 SGHTA, CDR2 FQGNSA. Trimming cost V 7 bases and J 1 base, with 9 bases left between them. The CDR3 has 13 amino acids. The CDR3 DNA reads as TGTGCCAGCACCAATACTCGCACAGATACGCAGTATTTT. This translates into CASTNTRTDTQYF. Looking up the rest from reference TRBV7-2 and TRBJ2-3 gives the full variable domain: GAGVSQSPSNKVTEKGKDVELRCDPISGHTALYWYRQSLGQGLEFLIYFQGNSAPDKSGLPSDRFSAERTGGSVSTLTIQRTQQEDSAVYLCASTNTRTDTQYFGPGTRLTVL.

Points on this clonotype: One base separates it from a far larger clone, so it is likely a read error. The V call is TRBV7-2, the J call TRBJ2-3, with D tentatively TRBD2 (6 bases). The closer fit of TRBJ2-7 to the DNA end suggests the J call may be wrong. This CDR3 has 13 amino acids. The germline V gene encodes CDR1 SGHTA and CDR2 FQGNSA. The CDR3 DNA reads as TGTGCCAGCGGCTTGGGCGGGGTATACGAGCAGTACTTC. It yields the protein CASGLGGVYEQYF.

The table lists this clonotype with many counts. This chain uses TRBV12-3 or TRBV12-4 with TRBJ2-5; D perhaps matches TRBD1 (6 bases). V shed 6 bases and J shed 7 bases, with 15 bases lying between them. The CDR3 contains 13 residues. CDR3 DNA: TGTGCCAGCAGCAAGACAGGACGAGGGACCCAGTACTTC. It encodes CASSKTGRGTQYF.

This clonotype occurred many times. CDR3 sequence reads: CSARPMGTGRYYEQYF. In DNA, the CDR3 is TGCAGTGCTCGACCGATGGGGACAGGGCGGTACTACGAGCAGTACTTC. The rearrangement uses TRBV20-1 and TRBJ2-7; TRBD1 matches at 9 bases. Trimming removed 5 bases from V and 3 bases from J; junction bases left unmatched: 14. CDR1 and CDR2 (germline): DFQATT, SNEGSKA (reference sequence). The CDR3 totals 16 residues.

J is TRBJ1-5 and V is TRBV28, with 9 bases that match TRBD1. This CDR3 has 16 amino acids. V was pared by 6 bases and J by 2 bases, with 8 bases of the junction left unmatched. Germline V lookup: CDR1 MDHEN, CDR2 SYDVKM. CDR3 sequence reads: CASRPTGGTGNQPQHF. In DNA, the CDR3 is TGTGCCAGCAGACCGACAGGGGGGACTGGCAATCAGCCCCAGCATTTT.

This clonotype was seen many times. V and J are TRBV12-3 or TRBV12-4 and TRBJ2-3, with no clear D. The CDR3 totals 13 residues. Trimming took 6 bases from V and 4 from J, leaving 11 bases between them. The chain's CDR3 is CASSHPGADTQYF. The DNA of the CDR3 is TGTGCCAGCAGCCATCCAGGAGCAGATACGCAGTATTTT.

The rearrangement joins TRBV11-2 to TRBJ2-1; 12 bases are shared with TRBD2. In germline, CDR1 is SGHAT, CDR2 FQNNGV. This CDR3 has 15 residues. Trimming removed 9 bases from V and 6 bases from J; junction bases left unmatched: 9. DNA of the CDR3: TGTGCCAGTCTCCGAGGACTAGCGGGGAGCAATGAGCAGTTCTTC. As protein: CASLRGLAGSNEQFF.

This clonotype has ten or more counts. The CDR3 reads CASSYSPSGSPYNEQFF. CDR3 bases: TGTGCCAGCAGTTACAGCCCTAGCGGGAGTCCCTACAATGAGCAGTTCTTC. The chain combines TRBV6-2 or TRBV6-3 with TRBJ2-1, with 10 bases identical to TRBD2. Germline V gene lookup returns CDR1 MNHEY and CDR2 SVGEGT. J was trimmed by 2 bases and V by 2 bases; bases with no gene match: 6. The CDR3 contains 17 residues.

V is TRBV14 and J is TRBJ1-2; maybe TRBD1 (5 bases). This CDR3 region has 14 residues. V lost 4 bases, J lost 7 bases, and 16 bases lay in between. Germline V gene sequence: CDR1 SGHDN, CDR2 FVKESK. The CDR3: CASSPGPLLGGYTF. The CDR3 nucleotides read TGTGCCAGCAGCCCGGGACCCCTTTTGGGTGGCTACACCTTC.

This clonotype was observed a few times. V is TRBV7-9 and J is TRBJ2-2; D is perhaps TRBD1 (6 bases). Germline lookup yields CDR1 SEHNR and CDR2 FQNEAQ (reference sequence). V lost 7 bases and J 2 bases, leaving 8 bases between the germline ends. CDR3 length: 13 amino acids. This CDR3 reads CASKGENTGELFF. The CDR3 DNA reads as TGTGCCAGCAAGGGGGAAAACACCGGGGAGCTGTTTTTT.

Ten or more counts support this clonotype. The genes are TRBV6-2 or TRBV6-3 and TRBJ2-7, with TRBD1 matching over 7 bases. Germline V gene lookup returns CDR1 MNHEY and CDR2 SVGEGT. The CDR3 contains 14 residues. V trimming: 5 bases; J trimming: 3 bases; junction bases outside the gene matches: 7. In DNA form, the CDR3 reads TGTGCCAGCAGTGAAGCGACAGGGAACTACGAGCAGTACTTC. As protein: CASSEATGNYEQYF.

In regard to this clonotype: A much larger clonotype is one base distant, so this may be a read error. The chain joins TRBV28 to TRBJ2-1; D tentatively fits TRBD1 or TRBD2 (5 bases each). Germline assignment: CDR1 MDHEN and CDR2 SYDVKM. Trimming removed 7 bases at V and 13 bases at J, with 20 bases between. The CDR3 runs to 13 residues. CDR3 amino acids: CASTSGALGTQFF. CDR3 DNA sequence: TGTGCCAGCACCTCGGGCGCCCTCGGGACCCAGTTCTTC.

At least ten counts were recorded for this clonotype. The V call is TRBV6-5, the J call TRBJ1-1; D is possibly TRBD1 (5 bases). The CDR3 totals 14 residues. Per germline, CDR1 MNHEY and CDR2 SVGAGI. Trimming took off 2 bases at V and 0 bases at J, with 7 bases between the two ends. CDR3 sequence (DNA): TGTGCCAGCAGTTACGCGACAGTGAACACTGAAGCTTTCTTT. It encodes CASSYATVNTEAFF.

This clonotype was seen more than once but under ten times. The chain uses TRBV9 and TRBJ2-1; 7 bases match TRBD2. CDR3 length: 16 amino acids. Germline assignment: CDR1 SGDLS and CDR2 YYNGEE. V was pared by 0 bases and J by 4 bases, with 7 bases of the junction left unmatched. In DNA, the CDR3 is TGTGCCAGCAGCGTAGTTGAGCGGGGTTTATACAATGAGCAGTTCTTC. Encoded protein: CASSVVERGLYNEQFF.

This clonotype occurred many times. The chain combines TRBV18 with TRBJ2-1; a weak D match, TRBD2 (6 bases). Trimming took 0 bases from V and 7 from J, leaving 10 bases between them. CDR1 and CDR2 from the germline V gene are KGHSH and LQKENI. This CDR3 has 14 residues. The CDR3: CASSPPPGGNEQFF. CDR3 nucleotide sequence: TGTGCCAGCTCACCACCCCCTGGGGGGAATGAGCAGTTCTTC.

This clonotype was detected a few times. The genes are TRBV7-2 and TRBJ1-2, with 9 positions matching TRBD1. From germline, CDR1 is SGHTA and CDR2 FQGNSA. The J segment lost 4 bases and the V segment lost 1 base, leaving 7 bases of the junction unmatched. The CDR3 contains 16 residues. The CDR3 is CASSLGQQGAGYGYTF. The CDR3 DNA sequence: TGTGCCAGCAGCTTAGGACAACAGGGGGCTGGCTATGGCTACACCTTC.

This clonotype was seen at least ten times. CDR3: CASSQPAGPYNEQFF. The CDR3 DNA reads TGTGCCAGCAGCCAACCAGCGGGACCGTACAATGAGCAGTTCTTC. The chain is built from TRBV6-1 and TRBJ2-1; 7 bases match TRBD2. Trimming took 6 bases from V and 4 from J; bases not matched to a gene: 9. This CDR3 region has 15 residues. CDR1 and CDR2 (germline): MNHNS, SASEGT.

The chain links TRBV7-8 to TRBJ2-7; D might be TRBD1 (5 bases). Germline V lookup: CDR1 SGHVS, CDR2 FQNEAQ. V lost 1 base to trimming and J lost 3 bases, with 13 bases between them. This CDR3 has 15 residues. CDR3 sequence (DNA): TGTGCCAGCAGCTTAGTTGTAGGGGCCCTCTACGAGCAGTACTTC. This translates into CASSLVVGALYEQYF. Filled out from reference TRBV7-8 and TRBJ2-7, the complete variable domain reads GAGVSQSPRYKVAKRGQDVALRCDPISGHVSLFWYQQALGQGPEFLTYFQNEAQLDKSGLPSDRFFAERPEGSVSTLKIQRTQQEDSAVYLCASSLVVGALYEQYFGPGTRLTVT.

CDR3 protein: CASSQDTPSGRAWETQYF. CDR3 coding DNA: TGTGCCAGCAGCCAAGATACCCCTAGCGGGAGGGCCTGGGAGACCCAGTACTTC. V gene TRBV4-2 combines with J gene TRBJ2-5; 12 bases match TRBD2. From germline, CDR1 is LGHNA and CDR2 YNFKEQ. V shed 0 bases and J 5 bases; nucleotides not matched to a gene: 10. The CDR3 is made up of 18 amino acids.

Only a few counts were recorded for this clonotype. The J gene is TRBJ1-6, the V gene TRBV20-1; D not certain. Germline assignment: CDR1 DFQATT and CDR2 SNEGSKA (reference sequence). The CDR3 runs to 14 residues. V was trimmed by 6 bases and J by 8 bases, leaving 17 bases between them. CDR3 in DNA: TGCAGTGCCCCGGTTTGGGGTAGAGATTCACCCCTCCACTTT. Protein product: CSAPVWGRDSPLHF.

This clonotype was observed a single time. A read error may explain this, as a much larger clone is one base away. The conserved phenylalanine or tryptophan normally closing the CDR3 is absent here, so this likely arose from a read error. V is TRBV9 and J is TRBJ2-7, with 7 bases aligning to TRBD2. Germline values: CDR1 SGDLS, CDR2 YYNGEE. The length of the CDR3 is 13 residues. Trimming at V came to 3 bases and at J to 0 bases, leaving 0 bases not matched to a gene. The CDR3 DNA sequence: TGTGCCAGCAGCGCGGGAGGCTCCTACGAGCAGTACTCC. This sequence encodes CASSAGGSYEQYS.

Regarding this clonotype: One base away lies a much larger clone, so this may be a sequencing read error. The V gene is TRBV7-9, the J gene TRBJ2-7; 10 positions agree with TRBD2. Germline V gene sequence: CDR1 SEHNR, CDR2 FQNEAQ (reference sequence). The V and J ends lost 4 bases and 6 bases, in that order; junction bases with no gene match: 9. This CDR3 contains 15 residues. The CDR3 bases are TGTGCCAGCAGCTCGAGCGGACTAGCGGAAGGCGAGCAGTACTTC. Translating gives CASSSSGLAEGEQYF. Combining the CDR3 with reference TRBV7-9 and TRBJ2-7 gives the whole variable domain DTGVSQNPRHKITKRGQNVTFRCDPISEHNRLYWYRQTLGQGPEFLTYFQNEAQLEKSRLLSDRFSAERPKGSFSTLEIQRTEQGDSAMYLCASSSSGLAEGEQYFGPGTRLTVT.

Concerning this clonotype itself: The CDR3 ends on some other residue instead of the conserved phenylalanine or tryptophan, so this is likely a read error. Because the CDR3's place on the DNA is in doubt, the DNA is left out and the CDR3 is given as listed by TCRdb. V usage is TRBV20-1 and J usage is TRBJ1-3; the D call in the table, TRBD1, was not verified against the DNA. The CDR3 length equals 15 residues, ends included. The germline gives CDR1 DFQATT, CDR2 SNEGSKA (reference sequence). The CDR3 region is CSAGGSGAAGNTVYL.

This clonotype was counted only a few times. The V gene is TRBV20-1, the J gene TRBJ2-7; perhaps TRBD1 as D (6 bases). The CDR3 has 14 residues. The V end lost 1 base, the J end lost 3 bases, and 13 bases lay between the germline ends. CDR1 is DFQATT and CDR2 is SNEGSKA in the germline V gene (reference sequence). The CDR3 sequence: CSARVQGAFYEQYF. The CDR3 nucleotides read TGCAGTGCTAGAGTACAGGGTGCATTCTACGAGCAGTACTTC.

This clonotype was detected ten times or more. The chain recombines TRBV13 with TRBJ2-7, with 9 bases matching TRBD1. CDR1 and CDR2 (germline): PRHDT, FYEKMQ (reference sequence). The junction had 8 bases not matched to a gene; V was cut back by 3 bases and J by 5 bases. The CDR3 sequence is 15 residues long. This chain's CDR3 is CASSFSERTGDEQYF. The CDR3 DNA reads as TGTGCCAGCAGCTTCTCCGAACGGACAGGGGACGAGCAGTACTTC. Supplemented by reference TRBV13 and TRBJ2-7, the full variable domain reads AAGVIQSPRHLIKEKRETATLKCYPIPRHDTVYWYQQGPGQDPQFLISFYEKMQSDKGSIPDRFSAQQFSDYHSELNMSSLELGDSALYFCASSFSERTGDEQYFGPGTRLTVT.

Concerning this clonotype itself: A single base separates this from a much larger clone, so it may be a read error. Since no conserved phenylalanine or tryptophan closes the CDR3, a read error is the likely cause. This chain's CDR3 is CATQSRVQETQYL. The CDR3 coding sequence is TGTGCCACGCAAAGCCGGGTACAAGAGACCCAGTACTTA. The V call is TRBV7-2, the J call TRBJ2-5; D unresolved. This CDR3 region has 13 residues. Trimming removed 10 bases at V and 2 bases at J, with 14 bases between. Germline V gives CDR1 SGHTA, CDR2 FQGNSA.

This chain uses TRBV6-1 with TRBJ2-1; TRBD1 matches at 8 bases. This CDR3 is 14 amino acids long. Germline V gene sequence: CDR1 MNHNS, CDR2 SASEGT. V lost 5 bases and J lost 3; bases outside the gene matches: 3. The CDR3 protein is CASSPGQDYNEQFF. CDR3 DNA: TGTGCCAGCAGTCCGGGACAGGACTACAATGAGCAGTTCTTC.